What follows is one T cell receptor (beta chain) and its context. Those who participated ranged in age from roughly 18 to 89 years and resided in approximately 23 US areas. Cohorts were assigned according to the clinical history that participants reported. The protocol was immunoSEQ multiplex PCR, while the TCRdb copy is restricted to in-frame clones and leaves out a portion. The sample shows 200,000 to 250,000 clones, 65% to 90% of them seen only once. This sample is drawn from a study of blood T cell repertoires in COVID-19. About the study: The United States, Italy and Spain supplied acute and convalescent COVID-19 samples. The analysed material was cDNA or gDNA that came from T cells, B-cell-depleted T cells, or PBMCs.

The receptor was isolated from a woman in her thirties or forties with acute COVID-19. The specimen was PBMCs or T cells enriched from blood (not recorded which).

The CDR3 sequence: CASSPRGGAGSYEQYF. The CDR3 coding sequence is TGTGCCAGCAGCCCGCGGGGGGGCGCAGGTTCCTACGAGCAGTACTTC. V and J are TRBV7-8 and TRBJ2-7; 9 bases are a match to TRBD2. The CDR3 runs 16 residues. From germline, CDR1 is SGHVS and CDR2 FQNEAQ. The V gene end was trimmed by 5 bases and the J gene end by 1 base; junction bases not matched to a gene: 9. The entire variable domain, with the rest obtained from reference TRBV7-8 and TRBJ2-7, is as follows: GAGVSQSPRYKVAKRGQDVALRCDPISGHVSLFWYQQALGQGPEFLTYFQNEAQLDKSGLPSDRFFAERPEGSVSTLKIQRTQQEDSAVYLCASSPRGGAGSYEQYFGPGTRLTVT.